In its sample, the clone carrying this T cell receptor beta chain was seen a few times. Its antigen is currently unknown. The record originates from a study of Ad26.COV2.S vaccination and SARS-CoV-2 variants. Study at large: The donor participated in the COV1001 trial, in its Ad26.COV2.S arm. Donor got 5x10^10 or 1x10^11 viral particles of Ad26.COV2.S.

Described treatment: roughly 20 received Ad26.COV2.S at low or high dose, single or two shots; about 5 received placebo; per-sample allocation not given. Sampling happened 63 days after the first vaccine or placebo injection. Expressing Wuhan-strain SARS-CoV-2 spike, an Ad26 vector served as the vaccine. Only in-frame clones appear in the TCRdb table, and some are missing; sequencing was by immunoSEQ multiplex PCR. The sample shows about 410,000 clones, about nine tenths of them seen only once. General observations from the study: The TCR breadth and depth analyses may have understated or missed part of the total T cell responses.

Germline CDR1 is SGHNT and CDR2 is YYREEE (reference sequence). Trimming removed 4 bases from V and 1 base from J, with 6 bases in between. This CDR3 is 12 amino acids long. The receptor was derived from a person aged 18-65 years who received the Ad26.COV2.S COVID-19 vaccine or a placebo. The chain couples TRBV5-4 to TRBJ2-7, with TRBD2 as a possible D gene (6 bases). Sample: peripheral blood, taken in a trial of Ad26.COV2.S vaccine versus placebo. CDR3 DNA sequence: TGTGCCAGCAGCCGGGGGTCCTACGAGCAGTACTTC. Protein: CASSRGSYEQYF.